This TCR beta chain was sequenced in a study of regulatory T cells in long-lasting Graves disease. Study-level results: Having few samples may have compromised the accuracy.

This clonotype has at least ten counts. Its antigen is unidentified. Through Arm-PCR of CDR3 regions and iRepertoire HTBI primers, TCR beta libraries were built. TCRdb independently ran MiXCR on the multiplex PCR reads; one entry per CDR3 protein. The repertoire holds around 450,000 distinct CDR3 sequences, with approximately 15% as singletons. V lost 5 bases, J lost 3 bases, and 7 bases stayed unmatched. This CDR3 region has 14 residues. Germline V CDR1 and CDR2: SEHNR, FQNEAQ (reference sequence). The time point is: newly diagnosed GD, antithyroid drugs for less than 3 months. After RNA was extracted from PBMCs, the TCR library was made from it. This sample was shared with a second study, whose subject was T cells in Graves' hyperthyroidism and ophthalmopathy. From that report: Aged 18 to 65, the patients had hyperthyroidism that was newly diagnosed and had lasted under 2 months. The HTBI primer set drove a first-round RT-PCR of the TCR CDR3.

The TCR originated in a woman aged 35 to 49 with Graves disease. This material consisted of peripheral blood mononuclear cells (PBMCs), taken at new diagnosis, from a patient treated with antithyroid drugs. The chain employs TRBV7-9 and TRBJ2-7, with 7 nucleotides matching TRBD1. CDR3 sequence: CASSLQGVRYEQYF. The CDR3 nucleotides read TGTGCCAGCAGCCTCCAGGGGGTACGCTACGAGCAGTACTTC.